Listed below are T cell receptor beta chains from one sample, sequenced in a study of blood T cell repertoires in COVID-19. TCRdb's table, derived via immunoSEQ multiplex PCR, lists solely in-frame clones and lacks some. Of fewer than 85,000 clones in the sample, approximately 84% are singletons; the top ten hold around 30%. Material for sequencing was peripheral blood. Receptors originate from a human donor in a cohort sampled during active COVID-19. Both conserved end residues are part of each CDR3. The order of the fields is V gene, D gene, J gene, clone size, CDR3 protein, CDR3 DNA. D genes are given only for firm matches. Size values are once, few and many counts, or a class for expanded clones, and some rows have none.

V gene: TRBV6-6
D gene: NA
J gene: TRBJ2-4
clone size: NA
CDR3 protein: CASSYSRDPGDIQYF
CDR3 DNA: TGTGCCAGCAGTTACTCGAGGGACCCGGGGGACATTCAGTACTTC

V gene: TRBV5-6
D gene: TRBD1
J gene: TRBJ1-3
clone size: NA
CDR3 protein: CASSPDRTSGNTIYF
CDR3 DNA: TGTGCCAGCAGCCCGGACAGGACCTCTGGAAACACCATATATTTT

V gene: TRBV5-6
D gene: NA
J gene: TRBJ2-1
clone size: NA
CDR3 protein: CASSLAGDGSNEQFF
CDR3 DNA: TGTGCCAGCAGCTTAGCAGGGGACGGTAGCAATGAGCAGTTCTTC

V gene: TRBV5-8
D gene: TRBD1
J gene: TRBJ1-2
clone size: NA
CDR3 protein: CASSLGTGGLANYGYTF
CDR3 DNA: TGTGCCAGCAGCTTGGGGACAGGGGGTCTAGCTAACTATGGCTACACCTTC

V gene: TRBV6-4
D gene: NA
J gene: TRBJ1-4
clone size: few
CDR3 protein: CASRPGVTDNEKLFF
CDR3 DNA: TGTGCCAGCAGACCGGGGGTTACTGACAATGAAAAACTGTTTTTT

V gene: TRBV6-5
D gene: TRBD2
J gene: TRBJ2-5
clone size: NA
CDR3 protein: CASSYSISGEKETQYF
CDR3 DNA: TGTGCCAGCAGTTACTCGATTAGCGGGGAGAAAGAGACCCAGTACTTC

V gene: TRBV4-2
D gene: TRBD1
J gene: TRBJ2-1
clone size: NA
CDR3 protein: CASSQEGGLGTYNEQFF
CDR3 DNA: TGTGCCAGCAGCCAAGAAGGGGGCTTGGGTACTTACAATGAGCAGTTCTTC

V gene: TRBV9
D gene: TRBD2
J gene: TRBJ2-3
clone size: once
CDR3 protein: CASSGRLAGARDTQYF
CDR3 DNA: TGTGCCAGCAGCGGCAGACTAGCGGGGGCTCGGGATACGCAGTATTTT

V gene: TRBV18
D gene: TRBD2
J gene: TRBJ2-7
clone size: NA
CDR3 protein: CASSQLRLAGTYEQYF
CDR3 DNA: TGTGCCAGCTCACAACTGAGACTAGCGGGGACCTACGAGCAGTACTTC

V gene: TRBV10-3
D gene: TRBD1
J gene: TRBJ1-2
clone size: NA
CDR3 protein: CAISEGGQNYGYTF
CDR3 DNA: TGTGCCATCAGTGAGGGGGGACAGAACTATGGCTACACCTTC

V gene: TRBV18
D gene: NA
J gene: TRBJ1-1
clone size: NA
CDR3 protein: CASSQGTPNTEAFF
CDR3 DNA: TGTGCCAGCTCCCAGGGAACACCGAACACTGAAGCTTTCTTT

V gene: TRBV4-1
D gene: TRBD1
J gene: TRBJ1-3
clone size: NA
CDR3 protein: CASSQDNRGFGNTIYF
CDR3 DNA: TGCGCCAGCAGCCAAGATAACAGGGGGTTTGGAAACACCATATATTTT

V gene: TRBV5-1
D gene: NA
J gene: TRBJ2-5
clone size: few
CDR3 protein: CASAFGAGQETQYF
CDR3 DNA: TGCGCCAGCGCTTTTGGGGCAGGGCAAGAGACCCAGTACTTC

V gene: TRBV9
D gene: NA
J gene: TRBJ2-7
clone size: NA
CDR3 protein: CASSVGTLGGEQYF
CDR3 DNA: TGTGCCAGCAGCGTTGGGACTCTTGGCGGTGAGCAGTACTTC

V gene: TRBV6-5
D gene: NA
J gene: TRBJ1-2
clone size: NA
CDR3 protein: CASSSYIDMNGYTF
CDR3 DNA: TGTGCCAGCAGTTCCTATATTGACATGAACGGCTACACCTTC

V gene: TRBV7-9
D gene: NA
J gene: TRBJ2-3
clone size: NA
CDR3 protein: CASSLAGFQDTQYF
CDR3 DNA: TGTGCCAGCAGCTTAGCCGGTTTCCAAGATACGCAGTATTTT

V gene: TRBV5-4
D gene: NA
J gene: TRBJ1-3
clone size: NA
CDR3 protein: CASSLDSSGNTIYF
CDR3 DNA: TGTGCCAGCAGCCTGGACAGCTCTGGAAACACCATATATTTT

V gene: TRBV7-3
D gene: NA
J gene: TRBJ2-2
clone size: NA
CDR3 protein: CASSPTGRANTGELFF
CDR3 DNA: TGTGCCAGCAGCCCCACCGGGCGGGCGAACACCGGGGAGCTGTTTTTT

V gene: TRBV10-2
D gene: NA
J gene: TRBJ1-5
clone size: NA
CDR3 protein: CASSDRATNQPQHF
CDR3 DNA: TGCGCCAGCAGTGACAGGGCGACCAATCAGCCCCAGCATTTT

V gene: TRBV6-6
D gene: NA
J gene: TRBJ1-1
clone size: NA
CDR3 protein: CASSYSSSNTEAFF
CDR3 DNA: TGTGCCAGCAGTTACTCGAGCTCGAACACTGAAGCTTTCTTT